The entry below describes one T cell receptor beta chain. The data originate from a study of blood T cell repertoires in COVID-19. Whole-study context: Sample material is recorded as cDNA or gDNA derived from T cells, B-cell-depleted T cells, or PBMCs.

Generated by immunoSEQ multiplex PCR, the TCRdb table keeps only in-frame clones and is missing some. This table holds around 170,000 clones, roughly 85% found once. V lost 3 bases and J lost 5; bases outside the gene matches: 4. The CDR3 sequence is 14 residues long. Germline-derived CDR1 and CDR2 are KGHSH and LQKENI. The chain employs TRBV18 and TRBJ2-4; 7 nucleotides match TRBD2. The TCR originated in a man in his forties or fifties with active or convalescent COVID-19. Sequencing was done on a sample of peripheral blood. The CDR3 here is CASSPPSGENIQYF. For the CDR3, the DNA is TGTGCCAGCTCACCGCCCAGCGGGGAAAACATTCAGTACTTC.